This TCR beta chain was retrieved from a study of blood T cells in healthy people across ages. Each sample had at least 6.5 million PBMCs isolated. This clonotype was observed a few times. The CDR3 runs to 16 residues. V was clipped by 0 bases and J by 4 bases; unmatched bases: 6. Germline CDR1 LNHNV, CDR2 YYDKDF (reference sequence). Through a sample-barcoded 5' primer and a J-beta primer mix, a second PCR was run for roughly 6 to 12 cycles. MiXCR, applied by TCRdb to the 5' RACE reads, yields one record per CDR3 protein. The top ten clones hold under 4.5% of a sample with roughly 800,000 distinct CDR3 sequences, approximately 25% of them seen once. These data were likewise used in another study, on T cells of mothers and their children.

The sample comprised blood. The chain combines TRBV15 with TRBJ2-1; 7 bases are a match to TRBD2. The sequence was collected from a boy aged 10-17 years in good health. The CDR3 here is CATSRDLSGRYNEQFF. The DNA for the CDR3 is TGTGCCACCAGCAGAGATTTATCCGGGAGGTACAATGAGCAGTTCTTC.